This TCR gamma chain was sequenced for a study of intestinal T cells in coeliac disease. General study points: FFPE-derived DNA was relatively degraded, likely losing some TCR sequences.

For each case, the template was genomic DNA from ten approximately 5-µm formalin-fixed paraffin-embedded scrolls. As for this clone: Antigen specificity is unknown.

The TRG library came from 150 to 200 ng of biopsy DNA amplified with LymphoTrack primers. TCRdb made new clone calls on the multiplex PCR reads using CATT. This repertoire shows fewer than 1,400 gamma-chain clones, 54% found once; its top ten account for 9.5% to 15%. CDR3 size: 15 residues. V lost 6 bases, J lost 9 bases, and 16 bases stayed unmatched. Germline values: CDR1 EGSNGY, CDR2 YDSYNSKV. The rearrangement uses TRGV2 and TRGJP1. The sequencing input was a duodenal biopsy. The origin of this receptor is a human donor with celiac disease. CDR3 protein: CATWTGLSGRWFKIF. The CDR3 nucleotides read TGTGCCACCTGGACGGGCCTATCGGGCCGTTGGTTCAAGATATTT.